This T cell receptor (beta chain) was identified during a study of blood T cell repertoires in COVID-19. Study at large: Sites across the United States, Italy and Spain contributed samples from acute and convalescent COVID-19.

Original processing notes: Amplification with reference gene primers provided the estimates of nucleated cell counts. This table comes from immunoSEQ multiplex PCR, and its TCRdb copy is limited to in-frame clones, with some not included. The V and J calls and clone size were taken over from that table, and D and trimming were inferred from the DNA. The sample yields 300,000 to 500,000 clones, 70% to 90% seen once. Self-reported history from a screening survey and questionnaire set each donor's cohort. This clone was seen a single time. Germline CDR1 and CDR2: WNHNN and SYGVQD (reference sequence). Between the trimmed V and J ends, which lost 8 bases and 2 bases, there was a span of 24 bases. The CDR3 is 17 residues long.

The clonotype originates from a woman aged 40 to 50 with acute COVID-19. The sample consisted of PBMCs or T cells enriched from blood (not recorded which). This chain uses TRBV10-1 with TRBJ2-5; D may be TRBD2 (6 bases). The CDR3 here is CASRSSRRGPQQETQYF. CDR3 nucleotides: TGCGCCAGCCGTTCTTCCCGGCGGGGCCCCCAACAAGAGACCCAGTACTTC.